This entry features one T cell receptor (beta chain) sequence. The antigen remains unidentified. These data are taken from a study of T cells after yellow fever vaccination. Points from the study as a whole: Sorted repertoires could include abundant contaminating clonotypes from bulk cells. Post-booster repertoires again held most primary-vaccination clones (roughly 96% CD4, roughly 88% CD8). A small proportion of clonotypes was detected in both the CD4 and CD8 compartments.

Trimming pared 2 bases from V and 9 bases from J, leaving 14 bases between. CDR1 is LGHDT, CDR2 YNNKEL, per germline (reference sequence). The CDR3 is 14 residues long. As TCR cDNA was made by 5'RACE template switching, a universal primer site and UMIs were added. MiXCR, run by TCRdb on the 5' RACE reads, gives a single entry per CDR3 protein. The table includes around 310,000 distinct CDR3 sequences, 3.5% to 5% detected once. The clonotype originates from a man aged 18 to 29 who received the YFV17D yellow fever vaccine. The sequences come from PBMCs, collected 15 days after the yellow fever booster vaccination. The V call is TRBV3-1, the J call TRBJ2-1; D perhaps matches TRBD2 (6 bases). CDR3 sequence reads: CASSQSERGSEQFF. The CDR3 DNA is TGTGCCAGCAGCCAATCGGAACGGGGGAGTGAGCAGTTCTTC.